Below are 8 T cell receptor beta chains sequenced from a single sample in a study of T cell repertoires in cytomegalovirus infection. TCRdb used MiXCR to reprocess the reads, holding one entry per CDR3 protein. The sample records some 920,000 distinct CDR3 sequences, around 30% being singletons. Which antigens these TCRs recognize remains unknown. The material was cultured CD8+ T cells from PBMCs, obtained from culture after CMV antigen stimulation. Receptor source: a human donor in good health (CMV status not recorded). Some clones in this sample may be carry-over from other donors' samples.

This chain links TRBV7-9 with TRBJ2-2, with TRBD1 identical over 7 bases. The CDR3 spans 16 residues. Losses at the gene ends were 4 bases for V and 0 bases for J; bases not matched to a gene: 5. The germline V gene encodes CDR1 SEHNR and CDR2 FQNEAQ (reference sequence). As DNA, the CDR3 is TGTGCCAGCAGCTCTGCCGGGACAGCGAACACCGGGGAGCTGTTTTTT. The encoded protein is CASSSAGTANTGELFF.

This clonotype was seen repeatedly, ten times or more. The genes are TRBV28 and TRBJ2-3, with D maybe TRBD1 (6 bases). Germline-derived CDR1 and CDR2 are MDHEN and SYDVKM. Deletions cut 7 bases from V and 2 bases from J, with 16 bases between. This CDR3 is 15 amino acids long. The chain's CDR3 is CASILGQSLTDTQYF. CDR3 in DNA: TGTGCCAGCATACTAGGACAGTCCCTCACAGATACGCAGTATTTT.

The chain uses TRBV27 and TRBJ2-2; D call uncertain. The germline gives CDR1 MNHEY, CDR2 SMNVEV (reference sequence). The CDR3 is made up of 14 amino acids. Trimming shortened V by 8 bases and J by 2 bases, and 12 bases separated the two germline ends. The CDR3 reads CASGLVGNTGELFF. DNA for the CDR3: TGTGCCAGCGGGCTAGTCGGTAACACCGGGGAGCTGTTTTTT.

This clonotype turned up a few times. The rearrangement links TRBV10-3 to TRBJ1-1, with D perhaps TRBD1 (6 bases). This CDR3 is 15 amino acids long. The germline V gene has CDR1 ENHRY and CDR2 SYGVKD. V gave up 2 bases and J gave up 4 bases, with 14 bases separating them. CDR3: CAISEPQGRGTEAFF. The CDR3 region has the DNA TGTGCCATCAGTGAGCCTCAGGGGCGAGGCACTGAAGCTTTCTTT.

This clonotype was seen at least ten times. The J gene is TRBJ1-6, the V gene TRBV7-8; maybe TRBD1 (5 bases). Germline V gene data show CDR1 as SGHVS and CDR2 as FQNEAQ. This CDR3 contains 20 residues. V was pared by 5 bases and J by 3 bases, with 26 bases between. This CDR3 is CASSLRPRQLTTYYNSPLHF. In nucleotides, the CDR3 is TGTGCCAGCAGCCTCCGACCGAGACAGCTTACTACATACTATAATTCACCCCTCCACTTT.

The rearrangement uses TRBV7-9 and TRBJ1-1, with a possible D match to TRBD1 (5 bases). CDR1 is SEHNR and CDR2 is FQNEAQ in the germline V gene (reference sequence). The ends were cut back, 5 bases at V and 0 bases at J, with 19 bases in the middle. The CDR3 spans 17 residues. The CDR3 here is CASSSRLQVILNTEAFF. Written as DNA, the CDR3 is TGTGCCAGCAGCAGTAGATTACAGGTGATACTGAACACTGAAGCTTTCTTT.

The chain joins TRBV19 to TRBJ1-1; D unclear. CDR1 is LNHDA, CDR2 SQIVND, per germline (reference sequence). V was cut by 2 bases and J by 4 bases, with 8 bases left in between. The CDR3 sequence is 13 residues long. The chain's CDR3 is CASSIPGCTEAFF. DNA of the CDR3: TGTGCCAGTAGTATACCCGGGTGCACTGAAGCTTTCTTT.

This clonotype was picked up a small number of times. The chain combines TRBV10-3 with TRBJ2-7; D call uncertain. The germline gives CDR1 ENHRY, CDR2 SYGVKD. The CDR3 loop spans 12 amino acids. The V gene lost 3 bases and the J gene lost 3 bases, with 6 bases spanning the gap. The CDR3 loop is CAISDRYYEQYF. The DNA of the CDR3 is TGTGCCATCAGTGACAGGTACTACGAGCAGTACTTC.